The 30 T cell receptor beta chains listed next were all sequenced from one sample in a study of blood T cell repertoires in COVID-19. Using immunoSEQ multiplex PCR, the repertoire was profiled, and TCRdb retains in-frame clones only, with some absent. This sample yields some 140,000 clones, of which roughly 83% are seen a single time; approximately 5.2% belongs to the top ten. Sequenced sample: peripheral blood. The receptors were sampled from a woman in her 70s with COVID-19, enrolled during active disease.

The CDR3 sequence: CASSIYGEGNTEAFF. In DNA form, the CDR3 reads TGTGCCAGTAGTATCTACGGGGAGGGAAACACTGAAGCTTTCTTT. This chain links TRBV19 with TRBJ1-1, with unresolved D. The V gene lost 3 bases and the J gene lost 2 bases, with 13 bases spanning the gap. Germline assignment: CDR1 LNHDA and CDR2 SQIVND (reference sequence). This CDR3 spans 15 amino acids.

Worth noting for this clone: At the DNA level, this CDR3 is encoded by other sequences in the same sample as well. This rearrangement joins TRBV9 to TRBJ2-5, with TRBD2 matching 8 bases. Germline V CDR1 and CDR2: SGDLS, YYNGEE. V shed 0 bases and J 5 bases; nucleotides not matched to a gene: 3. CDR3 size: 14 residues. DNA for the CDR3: TGTGCCAGCAGCGTAGGGAGCGGGGGTGAGACCCAGTACTTC. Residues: CASSVGSGGETQYF. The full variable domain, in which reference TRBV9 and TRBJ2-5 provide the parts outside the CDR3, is DSGVTQTPKHLITATGQRVTLRCSPRSGDLSVYWYQQSLDQGLQFLIQYYNGEERAKGNILERFSAQQFPDLHSELNLSSLELGDSALYFCASSVGSGGETQYFGPGTRLLVL.

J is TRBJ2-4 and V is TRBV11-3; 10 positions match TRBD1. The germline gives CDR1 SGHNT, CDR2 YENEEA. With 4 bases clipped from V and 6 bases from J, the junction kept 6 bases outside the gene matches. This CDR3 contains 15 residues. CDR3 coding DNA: TGTGCCAGCAGCTCCCCGGACAGGGGGAGAAACATTCAGTACTTC. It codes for CASSSPDRGRNIQYF.

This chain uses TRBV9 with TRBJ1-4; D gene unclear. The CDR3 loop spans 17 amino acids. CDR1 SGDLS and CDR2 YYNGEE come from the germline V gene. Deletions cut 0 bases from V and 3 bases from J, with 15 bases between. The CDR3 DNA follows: TGTGCCAGCAGCGTAGGTAGCTCCAGCGTTTCTAATGAAAAACTGTTTTTT. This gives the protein CASSVGSSSVSNEKLFF.

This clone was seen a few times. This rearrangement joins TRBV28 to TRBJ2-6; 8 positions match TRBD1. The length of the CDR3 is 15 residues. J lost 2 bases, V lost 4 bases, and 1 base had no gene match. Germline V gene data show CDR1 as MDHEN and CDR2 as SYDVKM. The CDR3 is CASSSRGPGANVLTF. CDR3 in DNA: TGTGCCAGCAGTTCCAGGGGGCCTGGGGCCAACGTCCTGACTTTC.

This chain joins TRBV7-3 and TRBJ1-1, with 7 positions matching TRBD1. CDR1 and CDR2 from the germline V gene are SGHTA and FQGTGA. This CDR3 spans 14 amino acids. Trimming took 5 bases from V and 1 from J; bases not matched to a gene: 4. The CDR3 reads CASSRSGGNTEAFF. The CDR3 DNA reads TGTGCCAGCAGCCGTTCAGGGGGGAACACTGAAGCTTTCTTT.

The CDR3 DNA reads as TGCGCCAGCAGCTTGAAGGCATATCCAACGGGGGTCACCGGGGAGCTGTTTTTT. It is translated as CASSLKAYPTGVTGELFF. This sequence joins TRBV5-1 and TRBJ2-2; D possibly corresponds to TRBD2 (6 bases). The V end lost 1 base, the J end lost 4 bases, and 20 bases lay between the germline ends. The germline V gene encodes CDR1 SGHRS and CDR2 YFSETQ. The CDR3 covers 18 residues.

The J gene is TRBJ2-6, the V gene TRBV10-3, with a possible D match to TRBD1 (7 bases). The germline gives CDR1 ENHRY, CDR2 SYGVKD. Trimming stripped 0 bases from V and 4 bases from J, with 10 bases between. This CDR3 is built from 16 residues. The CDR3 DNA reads TGTGCCATCAGTGAGTCCAGGGGGGAAGGGGCCAACGTCCTGACTTTC. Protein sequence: CAISESRGEGANVLTF.

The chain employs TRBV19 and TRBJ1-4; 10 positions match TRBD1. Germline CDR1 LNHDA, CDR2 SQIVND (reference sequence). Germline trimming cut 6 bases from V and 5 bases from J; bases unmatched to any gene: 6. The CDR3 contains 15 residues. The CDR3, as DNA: TGTGCCAGTAGCGGGACAGGGGTAGGGAATGAAAAACTGTTTTTT. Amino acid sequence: CASSGTGVGNEKLFF. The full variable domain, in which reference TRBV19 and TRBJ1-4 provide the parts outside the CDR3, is DGGITQSPKYLFRKEGQNVTLSCEQNLNHDAMYWYRQDPGQGLRLIYYSQIVNDFQKGDIAEGYSVSREKKESFPLTVTSAQKNPTAFYLCASSGTGVGNEKLFFGSGTQLSVL.

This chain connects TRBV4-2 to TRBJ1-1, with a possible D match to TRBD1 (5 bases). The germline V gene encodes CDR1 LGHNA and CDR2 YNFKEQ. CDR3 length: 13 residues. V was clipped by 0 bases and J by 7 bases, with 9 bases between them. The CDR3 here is CASSQEGGVEAFF. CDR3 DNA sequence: TGTGCCAGCAGCCAAGAAGGAGGGGTTGAAGCTTTCTTT.

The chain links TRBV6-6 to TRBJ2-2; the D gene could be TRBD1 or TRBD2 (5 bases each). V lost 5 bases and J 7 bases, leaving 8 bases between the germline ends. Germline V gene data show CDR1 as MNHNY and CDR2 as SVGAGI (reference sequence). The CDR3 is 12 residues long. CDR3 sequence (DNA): TGTGCCAGCAGTCAGGGAGTCGGGGAGCTGTTTTTT. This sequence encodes CASSQGVGELFF.

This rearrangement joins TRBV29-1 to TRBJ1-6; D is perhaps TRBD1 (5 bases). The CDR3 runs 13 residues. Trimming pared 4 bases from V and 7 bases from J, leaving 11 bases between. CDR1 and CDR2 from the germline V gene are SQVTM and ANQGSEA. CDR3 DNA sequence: TGCAGCGTTGGATGGGGGGACAATTCACCCCTCCACTTT. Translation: CSVGWGDNSPLHF.

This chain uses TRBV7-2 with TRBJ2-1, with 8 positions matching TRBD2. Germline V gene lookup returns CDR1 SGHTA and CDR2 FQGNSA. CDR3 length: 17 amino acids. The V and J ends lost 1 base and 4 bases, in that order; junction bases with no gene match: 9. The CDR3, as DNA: TGTGCCAGCAGCTTAGACGGGGGGGCTTCCCGGTACAATGAGCAGTTCTTC. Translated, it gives CASSLDGGASRYNEQFF.

CDR3 bases: TGCAGTGCTAGTGACCGGACAGGCTATAATTCACCCCTCCACTTT. The encoded protein is CSASDRTGYNSPLHF. This chain links TRBV20-1 with TRBJ1-6; 7 bases align to TRBD1. The germline V gene has CDR1 DFQATT and CDR2 SNEGSKA (reference sequence). The V segment lost 3 bases and the J segment 3 bases; nucleotides outside the gene matches: 5. The CDR3 has 15 residues.

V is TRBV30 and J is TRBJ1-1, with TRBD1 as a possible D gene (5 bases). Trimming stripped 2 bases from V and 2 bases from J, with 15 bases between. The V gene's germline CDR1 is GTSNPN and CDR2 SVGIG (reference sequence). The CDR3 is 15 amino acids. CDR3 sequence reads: CAWSRTGWGNTEAFF. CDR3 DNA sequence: TGTGCCTGGAGTAGAACAGGATGGGGAAACACTGAAGCTTTCTTT.

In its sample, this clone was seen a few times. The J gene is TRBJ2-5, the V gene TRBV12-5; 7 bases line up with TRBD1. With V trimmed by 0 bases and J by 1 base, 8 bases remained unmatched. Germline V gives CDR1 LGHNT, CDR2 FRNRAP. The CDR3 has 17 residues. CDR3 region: CASGLVRKTGTQETQYF. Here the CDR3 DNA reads TGTGCTAGTGGTTTGGTACGTAAGACAGGGACCCAAGAGACCCAGTACTTC.

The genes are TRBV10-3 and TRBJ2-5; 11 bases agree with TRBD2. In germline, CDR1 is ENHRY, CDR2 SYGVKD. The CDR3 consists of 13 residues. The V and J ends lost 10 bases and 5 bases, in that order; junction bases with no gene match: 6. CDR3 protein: CASSGGARETQYF. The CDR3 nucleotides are TGTGCCAGTAGCGGGGGGGCCCGGGAGACCCAGTACTTC.

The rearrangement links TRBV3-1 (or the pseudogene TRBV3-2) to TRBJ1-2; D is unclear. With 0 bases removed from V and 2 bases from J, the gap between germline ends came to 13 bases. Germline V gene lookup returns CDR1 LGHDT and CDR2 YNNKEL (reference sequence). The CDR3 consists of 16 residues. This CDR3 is CASSQERGRGNYGYTF. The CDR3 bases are TGTGCCAGCAGCCAAGAAAGAGGACGGGGAAACTATGGCTACACCTTC.

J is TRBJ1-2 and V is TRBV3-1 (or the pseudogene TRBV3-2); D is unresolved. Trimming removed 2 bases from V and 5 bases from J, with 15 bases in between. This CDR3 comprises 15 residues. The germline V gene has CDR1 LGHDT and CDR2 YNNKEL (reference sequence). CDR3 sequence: CASSQRFAGGYGYTF. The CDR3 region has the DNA TGTGCCAGCAGCCAACGCTTCGCCGGAGGTTATGGCTACACCTTC.

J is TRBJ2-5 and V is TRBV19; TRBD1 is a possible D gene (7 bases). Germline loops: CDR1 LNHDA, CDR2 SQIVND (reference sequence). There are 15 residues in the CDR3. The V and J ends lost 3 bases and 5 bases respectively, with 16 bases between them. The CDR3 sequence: CASSMEGASWETQYF. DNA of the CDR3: TGTGCCAGTAGTATGGAGGGGGCTAGCTGGGAGACCCAGTACTTC.

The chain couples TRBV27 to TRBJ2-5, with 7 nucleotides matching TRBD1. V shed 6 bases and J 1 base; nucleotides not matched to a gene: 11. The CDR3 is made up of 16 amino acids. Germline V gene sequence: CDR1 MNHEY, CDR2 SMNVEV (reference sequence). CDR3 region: CASSPLPDRPQETQYF. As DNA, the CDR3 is TGTGCCAGCAGCCCTCTCCCGGACAGGCCCCAAGAGACCCAGTACTTC.

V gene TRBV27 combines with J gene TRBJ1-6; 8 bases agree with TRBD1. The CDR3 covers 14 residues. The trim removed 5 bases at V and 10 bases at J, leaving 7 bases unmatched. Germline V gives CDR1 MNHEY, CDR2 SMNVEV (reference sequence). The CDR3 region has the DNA TGTGCCAGCAGTGTGGCGGACAGGGACTCACCCCTCCACTTT. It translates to CASSVADRDSPLHF.

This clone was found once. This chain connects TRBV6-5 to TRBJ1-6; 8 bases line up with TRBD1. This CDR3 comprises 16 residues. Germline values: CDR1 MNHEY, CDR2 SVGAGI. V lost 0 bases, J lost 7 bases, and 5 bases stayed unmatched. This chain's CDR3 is CASSYSMRTGNSPLHF. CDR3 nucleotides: TGTGCCAGCAGTTACTCGATGCGGACAGGGAATTCACCCCTCCACTTT.

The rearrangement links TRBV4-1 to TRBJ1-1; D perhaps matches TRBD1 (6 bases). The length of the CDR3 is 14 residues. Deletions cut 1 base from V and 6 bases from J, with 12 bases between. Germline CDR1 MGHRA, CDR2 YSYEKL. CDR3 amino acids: CASSQVTGSPEAFF. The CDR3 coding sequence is TGCGCCAGCAGCCAAGTGACAGGAAGTCCTGAAGCTTTCTTT.

The CDR3 nucleotides are TGTGCCAGTAGTATGCTCGGGCCCCAGCATTTT. Amino acids: CASSMLGPQHF. The gene calls are TRBV19 and TRBJ1-5, with D uncertain. V was pared by 3 bases and J by 9 bases, with 6 bases between. This CDR3 region has 11 residues. CDR1 and CDR2 from the germline V gene are LNHDA and SQIVND (reference sequence).

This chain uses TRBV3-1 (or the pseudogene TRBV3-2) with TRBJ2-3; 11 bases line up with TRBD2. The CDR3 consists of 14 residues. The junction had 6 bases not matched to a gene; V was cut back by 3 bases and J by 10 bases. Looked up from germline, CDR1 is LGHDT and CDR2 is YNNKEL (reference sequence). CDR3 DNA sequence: TGTGCCAGCAGCCACGTGGGACTAGCGGTCGCGCAGTATTTT. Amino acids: CASSHVGLAVAQYF.

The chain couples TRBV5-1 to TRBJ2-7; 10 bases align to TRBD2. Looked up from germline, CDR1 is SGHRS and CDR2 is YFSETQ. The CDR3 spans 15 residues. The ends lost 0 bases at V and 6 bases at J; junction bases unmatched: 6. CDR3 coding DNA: TGCGCCAGCAGCTTGGAAAGCGGGGGGGCGTTCGAGCAGTACTTC. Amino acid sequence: CASSLESGGAFEQYF.

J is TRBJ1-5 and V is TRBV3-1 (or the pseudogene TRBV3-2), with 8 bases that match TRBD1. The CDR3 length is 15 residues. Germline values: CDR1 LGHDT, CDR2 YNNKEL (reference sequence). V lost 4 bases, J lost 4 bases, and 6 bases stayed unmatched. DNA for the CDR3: TGTGCCAGCAGCCCCCGGGACAGGAGTAATCAGCCCCAGCATTTT. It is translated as CASSPRDRSNQPQHF.

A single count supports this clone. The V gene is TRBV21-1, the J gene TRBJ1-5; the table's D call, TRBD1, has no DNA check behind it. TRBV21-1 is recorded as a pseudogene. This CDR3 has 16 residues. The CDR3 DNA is TGTGCCAGCAGCAAAGCAGGGCAGGGGGGCAATCAGCCCCAGCATTTT. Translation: CASSKAGQGGNQPQHF.

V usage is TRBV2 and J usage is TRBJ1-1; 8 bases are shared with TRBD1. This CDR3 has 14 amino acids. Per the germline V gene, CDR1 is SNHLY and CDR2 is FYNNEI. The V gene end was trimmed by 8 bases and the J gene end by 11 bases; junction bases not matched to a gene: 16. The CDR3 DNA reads TGTGCCAGCGTACCGCCCGGACAGGGAGGTCGGGCTTTCTTT. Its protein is CASVPPGQGGRAFF.